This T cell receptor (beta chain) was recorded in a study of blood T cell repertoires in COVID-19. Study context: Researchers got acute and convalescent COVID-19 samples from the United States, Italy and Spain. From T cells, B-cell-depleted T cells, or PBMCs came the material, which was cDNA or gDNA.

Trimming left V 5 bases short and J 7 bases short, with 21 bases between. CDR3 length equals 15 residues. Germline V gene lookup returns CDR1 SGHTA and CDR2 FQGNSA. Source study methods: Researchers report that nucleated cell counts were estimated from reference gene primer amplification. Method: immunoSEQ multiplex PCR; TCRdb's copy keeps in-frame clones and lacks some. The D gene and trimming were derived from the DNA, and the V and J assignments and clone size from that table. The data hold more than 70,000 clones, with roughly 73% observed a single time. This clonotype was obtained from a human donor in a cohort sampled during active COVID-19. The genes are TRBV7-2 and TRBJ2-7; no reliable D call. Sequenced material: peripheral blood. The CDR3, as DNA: TGTGCCAGCAGCCAACTGGGTCCCGTGACGGGTGAGCAGTACTTC. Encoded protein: CASSQLGPVTGEQYF.